The rows below give T cell receptor beta chains drawn from one sample of a study of T cell clonotyping in hematopoietic cell transplantation. Using immunoSEQ multiplex PCR, the repertoire was profiled, and TCRdb retains in-frame clones only, with some absent. The table shows about 5,900 clones, with around 81% occurring only once. Source: peripheral blood mononuclear cells, taken before stem cell transplant. The receptor source for this set is a woman in her forties or fifties with acute myeloid leukemia. Some clones in this sample may be carry-over from other donors' samples. CDR3s include the opening cysteine and the closing phenylalanine or tryptophan. The order of the fields is V gene, J gene, clone size, CDR3 length, D gene, CDR3 protein, CDR3 DNA. The D gene is left open where the match is weak. Clone size appears in some rows only: once, few, many, or a class for an expanded clone.

TRBV6-1	TRBJ1-5	.	12	.	CASTVGNQPQHF	TGTGCCAGCACCGTCGGCAATCAGCCCCAGCATTTT
TRBV5-1	TRBJ2-7	few	13	.	CASSLGQSYEQYF	TGCGCCAGCAGCTTGGGACAGTCCTACGAGCAGTACTTC
TRBV5-4	TRBJ1-6	.	15	TRBD1	CASTSKGTAYSPLHF	TGTGCCAGCACCTCTAAGGGGACAGCATATTCACCCCTCCACTTT
TRBV28	TRBJ1-2	.	14	.	CASSFGDTNYGYTF	TGTGCCAGCAGTTTCGGAGATACTAACTATGGCTACACCTTC
TRBV13	TRBJ1-6	.	15	TRBD1	CASSRDRNINSPLHF	TGTGCCAGCAGCCGGGACAGAAATATCAATTCACCCCTCCACTTT
TRBV6-6	TRBJ1-3	.	14	TRBD1	CASSYGQGANTMYF	TGTGCCAGCAGTTACGGACAGGGCGCAAACACCATGTATTTT
TRBV19	TRBJ1-2	.	14	.	CASSAVEASYGYTF	TGTGCCAGTAGTGCCGTAGAGGCCTCCTATGGCTACACCTTC
TRBV6-1	TRBJ1-2	.	18	.	CASSEDLGGQGGFYGYTF	TGTGCCAGCAGTGAAGATCTAGGGGGGCAGGGAGGTTTCTATGGCTACACCTTC
TRBV29-1	TRBJ2-7	.	11	.	CSVFTGTEQYF	TGCAGCGTTTTCACAGGGACCGAGCAGTACTTC
TRBV6-1	TRBJ1-2	.	16	.	CASSAHREQVGYGYTF	TGTGCCAGCAGTGCCCACAGGGAACAGGTGGGCTATGGCTACACCTTC
TRBV28	TRBJ1-2	.	14	.	CASSFPTQTYGYTF	TGTGCCAGCAGCTTCCCGACACAGACCTATGGCTACACCTTC
TRBV30	TRBJ1-1	few	14	.	CAWSVSGAMTEAFF	TGTGCCTGGAGTGTCTCAGGGGCTATGACTGAAGCTTTCTTT
TRBV2	TRBJ2-1	.	13	TRBD2	CASPARGNNEQFF	TGTGCCAGTCCCGCGCGGGGGAACAATGAGCAGTTCTTC
TRBV6-1	TRBJ1-3	.	15	.	CASSEGLRSGNTIYF	TGTGCCAGCAGTGAGGGACTCCGCTCTGGAAACACCATATATTTT
TRBV4-3	TRBJ2-1	.	16	TRBD2	CASSPSSSGSYNEQFF	TGCGCCAGCAGCCCTTCGTCTAGCGGGAGCTACAATGAGCAGTTCTTC
TRBV7-2	TRBJ2-1	.	17	.	CASRPPGAAGAGNEQFF	TGTGCCAGCAGACCCCCGGGGGCGGCAGGGGCGGGGAATGAGCAGTTCTTC
TRBV7-9	TRBJ2-7	.	13	TRBD1	CASSMTGGHEQYF	TGTGCCAGCAGCATGACAGGGGGCCACGAGCAGTACTTC
TRBV19	TRBJ2-3	.	17	.	CASSSAYRGGAEDTQYF	TGTGCCAGTAGTAGTGCCTATAGGGGGGGGGCAGAGGATACGCAGTATTTT
TRBV5-1	TRBJ2-7	.	15	TRBD1	CASSIETGGGYEQYF	TGCGCCAGCAGCATAGAGACAGGGGGCGGTTACGAGCAGTACTTC
TRBV7-3	TRBJ2-6	.	17	TRBD1	CASSRTGGASGANVLTF	TGTGCCAGCAGCCGGACAGGGGGCGCGTCTGGGGCCAACGTCCTGACTTTC
TRBV6-6	TRBJ1-5	.	14	.	CASSYRGNNQPQHF	TGTGCCAGCAGTTATAGAGGAAACAATCAGCCCCAGCATTTT
TRBV28	TRBJ2-7	.	17	TRBD2	CASSTGLAARSSYEQYF	TGTGCCAGCAGTACTGGACTAGCGGCTAGGAGCTCCTACGAGCAGTACTTC
TRBV4-3	TRBJ1-4	.	17	.	CASSQDHRGGAGEKLFF	TGCGCCAGCAGCCAAGATCACCGTGGGGGGGCCGGTGAAAAACTGTTTTTT
TRBV6-5	TRBJ1-2	.	13	TRBD1	CASSQGGIYGYTF	TGTGCCAGCAGTCAGGGGGGAATCTATGGCTACACCTTC
TRBV20-1	TRBJ2-5	.	11	.	CSPWEGETQYF	TGCAGCCCGTGGGAAGGGGAGACCCAGTACTTC
TRBV28	TRBJ2-1	.	15	TRBD2	CASSSPRGGYNEQFF	TGTGCCAGCAGTTCCCCGCGGGGGGGTTACAATGAGCAGTTCTTC
TRBV7-3	TRBJ2-1	.	15	TRBD2	CASSLKRGGYNEQFF	TGTGCCAGCAGCTTAAAACGGGGGGGCTACAATGAGCAGTTCTTC
TRBV2	TRBJ2-3	.	16	.	CASSPPGAGDADTQYF	TGTGCCAGCAGTCCCCCAGGAGCGGGCGATGCAGATACGCAGTATTTT
TRBV6-6	TRBJ2-3	.	16	TRBD2	CASSERRGGATDTQYF	TGTGCCAGCTCGGAGAGGCGCGGGGGGGCCACAGATACGCAGTATTTT
TRBV4-2	TRBJ2-5	.	15	TRBD2	CASSLVVAGQETQYF	TGTGCCAGCAGCTTGGTGGTAGCGGGACAAGAGACCCAGTACTTC
TRBV11-2	TRBJ2-3	.	13	.	CASSLDRDDTQYF	TGTGCCAGCAGCTTAGATCGGGACGATACGCAGTATTTT
TRBV7-8	TRBJ1-6	.	14	.	CASSSEQQDSPLHF	TGTGCCAGCAGCTCCGAGCAGCAAGACTCACCCCTCCACTTT
TRBV18	TRBJ2-7	once	12	.	CASSPTTYEQYF	TGTGCCAGCTCACCAACCACCTACGAGCAGTACTTC
TRBV5-8	TRBJ2-5	.	18	TRBD1	CASSLGQGGASYQETQYF	TGTGCCAGCAGCTTGGGACAGGGGGGGGCTTCCTACCAAGAGACCCAGTACTTC
TRBV7-9	TRBJ1-2	.	13	.	CASSSVIRTAYTF	TGTGCCAGCAGCTCTGTGATTCGAACGGCCTACACCTTC
TRBV7-2	TRBJ2-6	.	15	.	CASSLAGLPPNVLTF	TGTGCCAGCAGCTTAGCAGGGCTTCCTCCTAACGTCCTGACTTTC
TRBV7-2	TRBJ2-3	once	12	.	CASSFRLGTQYF	TGTGCCAGCAGCTTCCGACTGGGTACGCAGTATTTT
TRBV7-8	TRBJ2-1	few	15	.	CASSRQGGGYNEQFF	TGTGCCAGCAGCCGTCAGGGGGGGGGATACAATGAGCAGTTCTTC
TRBV2	TRBJ2-3	.	15	TRBD2	CASSALAGGKDTQYF	TGTGCCAGCAGTGCATTAGCGGGGGGAAAAGATACGCAGTATTTT
TRBV23-1	TRBJ1-2	.	13	TRBD1	CASSHDRVYGYTF	TGCGCCAGCAGTCACGACAGGGTCTATGGCTACACCTTC
TRBV5-1	TRBJ1-1	.	14	.	CASSSWGGETEAFF	TGCGCCAGCAGCTCCTGGGGGGGGGAGACTGAAGCTTTCTTT
TRBV4-3	TRBJ2-3	.	17	TRBD2	CASSQEGRVEREDTQYF	TGCGCCAGCAGCCAAGAGGGGAGGGTAGAACGGGAAGATACGCAGTATTTT
TRBV7-9	TRBJ2-7	.	14	TRBD1	CASSLTGVDYEQYF	TGTGCCAGCAGCTTGACAGGGGTTGACTACGAGCAGTACTTC
TRBV27	TRBJ2-1	.	16	.	CASSGPTGRRDNEQFF	TGTGCCAGCAGTGGACCTACAGGGAGAAGAGACAATGAGCAGTTCTTC
TRBV5-1	TRBJ2-7	.	15	.	CASSWYSGTGDEQYF	TGCGCCAGCAGCTGGTACTCTGGGACGGGGGACGAGCAGTACTTC
TRBV10-3	TRBJ2-7	.	12	TRBD1	CATRDSYYEQYF	TGTGCCACCCGGGACAGCTACTACGAGCAGTACTTC
TRBV19	TRBJ1-1	.	14	.	CASSMWGGNTEAFF	TGTGCCAGTAGTATGTGGGGGGGGAACACTGAAGCTTTCTTT
TRBV2	TRBJ2-2	.	11	.	CASSYAGELFF	TGTGCCAGCAGTTACGCCGGGGAGCTGTTTTTT